These 8 T cell receptor beta chains came from one sample sequenced in a study of tumor-infiltrating lymphocytes in primary liver carcinoma. The study co-extracted DNA and RNA from 20-30 mg of unsorted bulk tissue. Starting from about 0.5 ug of total RNA, TCR beta cDNA was produced with a primer in the constant region. Three rounds of nested multiplex PCR with slightly modified ARM-PCR produced TCR beta libraries. PCR rounds one and two used TRBV1-TRBV30 forward primers with a C-beta reverse primer for roughly 10 cycles each. TCRdb redid the calling of the multiplex PCR reads with MiXCR, one entry per CDR3 protein. Here the sample spans some 110,000 distinct CDR3 sequences, approximately 80% being singletons. The sequenced sample was liver tumor tissue from sampling region 3. The sample's subset: tumor region T3, left-lateral pole. The receptors were gathered from a man aged 35 to 55 with primary liver carcinoma and hepatitis B virus infection.

Comment on this clonotype: The junction shows a germline mismatch at one end, possibly a read error. The chain links TRBV28 to TRBJ2-2; D might be TRBD2 (5 bases). The germline gives CDR1 MDHEN, CDR2 SYDVKM. This CDR3 is built from 12 residues. The DNA of the CDR3 is TGTGCCAGCAGTTTGAGGGTCGCGGAGCTGTCTTTT. Residues: CASSLRVAELSF.

As for this clonotype: This may be a read error, as it is one base from a much larger clone. This chain connects TRBV15 to TRBJ2-7; D remains ambiguous. The CDR3 runs 12 residues. Looked up from germline, CDR1 is LNHNV and CDR2 is YYDKDF (reference sequence). The CDR3 DNA reads TGTGTCACCAGCAGAGATAGGCGCGAGCAGTACTTC. The encoded protein is CVTSRDRREQYF. Drawing the rest from reference TRBV15 and TRBJ2-7, the complete variable domain is DAMVIQNPRYQVTQFGKPVTLSCSQTLNHNVMYWYQQKSSQAPKLLFHYYDKDFNNEADTPDNFQSRRPNTSFCFLDIRSPGLGDTAMYLCVTSRDRREQYFGPGTRLTVT.

A remark on this clonotype: This may be a read error, as it is one base from a much larger clone. The chain joins TRBV2 to TRBJ1-1; D gene uncertain. The CDR3 has 11 residues. Germline-derived CDR1 and CDR2 are SNHLY and FYNNEI. CDR3 sequence reads: CGSSDGLEAFF. CDR3 DNA: TGTGGCAGCAGTGACGGCCTTGAAGCTTTCTTT.

As to this clonotype: The junction departs from the called germline gene at one end, perhaps through a read error. The chain employs TRBV7-8 and TRBJ2-1; the match to TRBD2 covers 7 bases. CDR3 size: 15 residues. CDR1 and CDR2 from the germline V gene are SGHVS and FQNEAQ. The CDR3 spells CASSLTSGRVDERFF. CDR3 DNA: TGTGCCAGCAGCCTGACTAGTGGGAGGGTCGATGAGCGGTTCTTC.

Turning to this clonotype: It may be a read error: a sequence one base away is much more abundant. V and J are TRBV7-9 and TRBJ2-1, with D unclear. CDR1 is SEHNR, CDR2 FQNEAQ, per germline (reference sequence). The CDR3 consists of 14 residues. Trimming removed 4 bases from V and 8 bases from J, with 15 bases in between. The CDR3 is CASSSPRPEYEQFF. In nucleotides, the CDR3 is TGTGCCAGCAGCTCACCCAGACCGGAGTATGAGCAGTTCTTC. The full variable domain, completed using reference TRBV7-9 and TRBJ2-1, is DTGVSQNPRHKITKRGQNVTFRCDPISEHNRLYWYRQTLGQGPEFLTYFQNEAQLEKSRLLSDRFSAERPKGSFSTLEIQRTEQGDSAMYLCASSSPRPEYEQFFGPGTRLTVL.

On this clonotype itself: The junction and the germline gene differ at one end; a read error may be behind it. This sequence joins TRBV12-3 or TRBV12-4 and TRBJ1-4; D possibly corresponds to TRBD1 (5 bases). The CDR3 sequence is 13 residues long. The DNA of the CDR3 is TGTGCCAACAGTTTATCAGGGATCGAAAAACTGTTTTTT. Translating gives CANSLSGIEKLFF.

The chain combines TRBV6-5 with TRBJ2-7, with D possibly being TRBD1 or TRBD2 (5 bases each). Trimming removed 2 bases at V and 5 bases at J, with 16 bases between. This CDR3 has 15 residues. The germline V gene has CDR1 MNHEY and CDR2 SVGAGI. The CDR3 DNA sequence: TGTGCCAGCAGTTACGAGAGTGGGGGAGCCCACGAGCAGTACTTC. This codes for CASSYESGGAHEQYF.

Regarding this clonotype: A read error may produce the germline difference seen at one junction end. The genes are TRBV29-1 and TRBJ2-1; 8 nucleotides match TRBD2. This CDR3 is built from 14 residues. Germline V CDR1 and CDR2: SQVTM, ANQGSEA. The chain's CDR3 is CSVEFRGGYNEHFF. The CDR3 DNA sequence: TGCAGCGTTGAATTCCGGGGGGGGTACAATGAGCACTTCTTC.